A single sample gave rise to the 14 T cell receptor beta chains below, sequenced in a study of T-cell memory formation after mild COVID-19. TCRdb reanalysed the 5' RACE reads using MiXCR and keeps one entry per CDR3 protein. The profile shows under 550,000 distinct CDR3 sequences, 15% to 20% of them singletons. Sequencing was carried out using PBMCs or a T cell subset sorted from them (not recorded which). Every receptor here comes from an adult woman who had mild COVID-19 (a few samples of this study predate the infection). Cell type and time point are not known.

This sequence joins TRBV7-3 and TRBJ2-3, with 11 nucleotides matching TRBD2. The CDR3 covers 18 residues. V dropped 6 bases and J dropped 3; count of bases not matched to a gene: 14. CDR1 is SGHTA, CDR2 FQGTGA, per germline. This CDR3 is CASSPTSGTLLGTDTQYF. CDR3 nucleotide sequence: TGTGCCAGCAGTCCGACTAGCGGGACCCTTTTAGGTACAGATACGCAGTATTTT.

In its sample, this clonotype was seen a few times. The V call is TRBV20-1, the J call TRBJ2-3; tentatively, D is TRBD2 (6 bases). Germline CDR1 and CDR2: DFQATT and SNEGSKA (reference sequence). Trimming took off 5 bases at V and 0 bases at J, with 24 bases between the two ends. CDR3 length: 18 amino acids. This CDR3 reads CSAPGARVPGRSTDTQYF. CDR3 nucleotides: TGCAGTGCTCCGGGAGCCCGGGTCCCCGGTAGGAGCACAGATACGCAGTATTTT.

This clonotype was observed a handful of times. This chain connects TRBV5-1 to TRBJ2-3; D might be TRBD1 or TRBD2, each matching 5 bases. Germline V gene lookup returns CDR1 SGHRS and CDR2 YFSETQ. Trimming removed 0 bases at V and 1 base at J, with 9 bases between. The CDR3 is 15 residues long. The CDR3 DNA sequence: TGCGCCAGCAGCTTGGGGGGGATACGCACAGATACGCAGTATTTT. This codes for CASSLGGIRTDTQYF.

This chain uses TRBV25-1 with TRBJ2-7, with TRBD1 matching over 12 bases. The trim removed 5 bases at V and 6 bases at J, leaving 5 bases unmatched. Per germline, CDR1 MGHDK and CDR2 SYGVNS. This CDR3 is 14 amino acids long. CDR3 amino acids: CASSPGTGGFEQYF. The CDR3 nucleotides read TGTGCCAGCAGTCCCGGGACAGGGGGCTTCGAGCAGTACTTC.

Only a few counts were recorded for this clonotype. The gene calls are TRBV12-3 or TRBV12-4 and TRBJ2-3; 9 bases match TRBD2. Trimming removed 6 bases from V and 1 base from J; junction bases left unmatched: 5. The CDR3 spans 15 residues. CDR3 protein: CASRKAGGGTDTQYF. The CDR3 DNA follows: TGTGCCAGCAGAAAAGCGGGGGGAGGCACAGATACGCAGTATTTT.

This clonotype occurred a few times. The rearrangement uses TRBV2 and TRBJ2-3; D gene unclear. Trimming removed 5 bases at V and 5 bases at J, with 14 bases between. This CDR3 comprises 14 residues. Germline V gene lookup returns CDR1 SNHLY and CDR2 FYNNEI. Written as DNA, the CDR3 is TGTGCCAGCAGTCTCAACTTAGCTGGAGATACGCAGTATTTT. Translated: CASSLNLAGDTQYF.

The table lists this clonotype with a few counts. The DNA for the CDR3 is TGTGCCAGCGGCTCCGGGAGCAGCTCCTACAATGAGCAGTTCTTC. Amino acids: CASGSGSSSYNEQFF. The V call is TRBV7-9, the J call TRBJ2-1, with D maybe TRBD2 (6 bases). Trimming removed 8 bases at V and 0 bases at J, with 14 bases between. The CDR3 has 15 residues. Looked up from germline, CDR1 is SEHNR and CDR2 is FQNEAQ (reference sequence). The full variable domain, in which reference TRBV7-9 and TRBJ2-1 provide the parts outside the CDR3, is DTGVSQNPRHKITKRGQNVTFRCDPISEHNRLYWYRQTLGQGPEFLTYFQNEAQLEKSRLLSDRFSAERPKGSFSTLEIQRTEQGDSAMYLCASGSGSSSYNEQFFGPGTRLTVL.

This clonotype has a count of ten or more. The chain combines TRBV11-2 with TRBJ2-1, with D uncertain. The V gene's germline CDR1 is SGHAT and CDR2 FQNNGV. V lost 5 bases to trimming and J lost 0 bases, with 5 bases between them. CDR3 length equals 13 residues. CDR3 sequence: CASSPRSYNEQFF. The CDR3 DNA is TGTGCCAGCAGCCCGCGCTCCTACAATGAGCAGTTCTTC.

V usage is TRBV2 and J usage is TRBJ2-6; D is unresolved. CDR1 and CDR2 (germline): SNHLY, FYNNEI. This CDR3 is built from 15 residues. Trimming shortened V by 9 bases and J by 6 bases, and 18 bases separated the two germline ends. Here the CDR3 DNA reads TGTGCCAGGGCCCCAGACCCTCCTTTGGCCAACGTCCTGACTTTC. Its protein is CARAPDPPLANVLTF.

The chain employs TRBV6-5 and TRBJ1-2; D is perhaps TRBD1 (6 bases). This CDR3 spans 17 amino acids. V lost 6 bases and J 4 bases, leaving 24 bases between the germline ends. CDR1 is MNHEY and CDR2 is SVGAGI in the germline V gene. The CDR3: CASSDGPPIQGFYGYTF. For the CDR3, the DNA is TGTGCCAGCAGCGACGGACCACCGATACAGGGCTTCTATGGCTACACCTTC.

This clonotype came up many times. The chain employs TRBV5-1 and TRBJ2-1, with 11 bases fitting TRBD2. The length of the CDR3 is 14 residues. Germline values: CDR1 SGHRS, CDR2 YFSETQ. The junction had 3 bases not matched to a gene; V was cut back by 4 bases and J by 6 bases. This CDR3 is CASSEGLAANEQFF. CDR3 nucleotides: TGCGCCAGCAGCGAGGGACTAGCGGCCAATGAGCAGTTCTTC.

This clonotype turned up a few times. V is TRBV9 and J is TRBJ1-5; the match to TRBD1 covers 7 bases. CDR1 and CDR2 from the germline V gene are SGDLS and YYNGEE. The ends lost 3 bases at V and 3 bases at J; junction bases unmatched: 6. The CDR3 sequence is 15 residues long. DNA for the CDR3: TGTGCCAGCAGCGCCGTCGGGACAGACAATCAGCCCCAGCATTTT. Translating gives CASSAVGTDNQPQHF.

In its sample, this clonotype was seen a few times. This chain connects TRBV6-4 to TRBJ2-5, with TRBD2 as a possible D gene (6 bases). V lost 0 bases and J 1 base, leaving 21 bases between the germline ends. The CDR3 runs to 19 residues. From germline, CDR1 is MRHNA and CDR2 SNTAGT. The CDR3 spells CASSDSPTGCRGFQETQYF. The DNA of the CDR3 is TGTGCCAGCAGTGACTCGCCAACGGGCTGCCGGGGGTTCCAAGAGACCCAGTACTTC.

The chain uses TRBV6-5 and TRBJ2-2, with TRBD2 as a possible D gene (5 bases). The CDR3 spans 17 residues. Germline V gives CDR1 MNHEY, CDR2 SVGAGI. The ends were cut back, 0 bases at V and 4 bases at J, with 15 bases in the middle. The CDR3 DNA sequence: TGTGCCAGCAGTTACTCGCCTAGCCCCGTAACCACCGGGGAGCTGTTTTTT. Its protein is CASSYSPSPVTTGELFF.